This T cell receptor (beta chain) comes out of a study of technical replicates of blood from a few donors. Using immunoSEQ multiplex PCR, the repertoire was profiled, and TCRdb retains in-frame clones only, with some absent. In the table there are about 85,000 clones, roughly 94% of which are singletons. The germline V gene encodes CDR1 LNHDA and CDR2 SQIVND (reference sequence). The trim removed 0 bases at V and 3 bases at J, leaving 6 bases unmatched. This CDR3 comprises 16 residues. Sequences were obtained from T cells isolated from PBMCs. The receptor comes from a human donor in good health. V usage is TRBV19 and J usage is TRBJ1-2; 8 nucleotides line up with TRBD1. CDR3 residues: CASSIDLRTGYYGYTF. In DNA, the CDR3 is TGTGCCAGTAGTATAGATCTTCGGACAGGGTACTATGGCTACACCTTC.